The present TCR beta chain was sequenced within a study of T cells in Graves' hyperthyroidism and ophthalmopathy. At the level of the study: Before treatment of any kind, peripheral blood was taken at initial diagnosis.

Patients having uncontrolled infection, another autoimmune disease, pregnancy or lactation were not included. Regions amplified from RNA transcripts were the TCR beta CDR3 regions. A set of HTBI primers served as the primers for a first-round RT-PCR of the TCR CDR3. TCRdb independently ran MiXCR on the multiplex PCR reads; one entry per CDR3 protein. The data hold a few hundred thousand distinct CDR3 sequences, with roughly 20% observed a single time. The CDR3 loop spans 15 amino acids. The germline V and J ends were trimmed by 0 bases and 0 bases, with 8 bases remaining between them. The germline CDR1 and CDR2 sequences are MNHEY and SVGAGI. The table lists this clonotype with a few counts.

J is TRBJ1-1 and V is TRBV6-5; D is ambiguous. This clonotype originated in a man younger than 45 with Graves' ophthalmopathy. Material for sequencing was blood. DNA for the CDR3: TGTGCCAGCAGTTACTCGAAAGGACTGAACACTGAAGCTTTCTTT. Translated, it gives CASSYSKGLNTEAFF.